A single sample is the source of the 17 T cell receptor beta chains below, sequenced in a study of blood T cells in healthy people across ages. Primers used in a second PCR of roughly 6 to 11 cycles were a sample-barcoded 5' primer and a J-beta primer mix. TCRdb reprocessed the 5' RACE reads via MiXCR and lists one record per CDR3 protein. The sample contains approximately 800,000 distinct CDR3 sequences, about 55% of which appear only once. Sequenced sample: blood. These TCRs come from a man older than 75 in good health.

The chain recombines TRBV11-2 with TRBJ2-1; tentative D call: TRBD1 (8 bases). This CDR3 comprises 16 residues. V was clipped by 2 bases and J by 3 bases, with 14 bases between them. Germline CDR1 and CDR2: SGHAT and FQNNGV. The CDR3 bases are TGTGCCAGCAGCTTACACAGGGGGGGGGACTACAATGAGCAGTTCTTC. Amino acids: CASSLHRGGDYNEQFF. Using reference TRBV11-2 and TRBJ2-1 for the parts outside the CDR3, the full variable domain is EAGVAQSPRYKIIEKRQSVAFWCNPISGHATLYWYQQILGQGPKLLIQFQNNGVVDDSQLPKDRFSAERLKGVDSTLKIQPAKLEDSAVYLCASSLHRGGDYNEQFFGPGTRLTVL.

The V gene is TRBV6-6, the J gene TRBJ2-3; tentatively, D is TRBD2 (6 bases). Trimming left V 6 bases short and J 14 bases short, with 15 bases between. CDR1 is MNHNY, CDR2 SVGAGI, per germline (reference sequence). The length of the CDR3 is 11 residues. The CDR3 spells CASSDAGYAYF. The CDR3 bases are TGTGCCAGCAGCGATGCGGGATACGCGTATTTT.

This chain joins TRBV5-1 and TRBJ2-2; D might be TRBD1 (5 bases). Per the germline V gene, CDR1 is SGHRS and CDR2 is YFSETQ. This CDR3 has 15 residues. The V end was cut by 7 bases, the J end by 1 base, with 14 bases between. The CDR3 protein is CASSPPGLNTGELFF. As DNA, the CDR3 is TGCGCCAGCTCTCCCCCAGGGCTGAACACCGGGGAGCTGTTTTTT.

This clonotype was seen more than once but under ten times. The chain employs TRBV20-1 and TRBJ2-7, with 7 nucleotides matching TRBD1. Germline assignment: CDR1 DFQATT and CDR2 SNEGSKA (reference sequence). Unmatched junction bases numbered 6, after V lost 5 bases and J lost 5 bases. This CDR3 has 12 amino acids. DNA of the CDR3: TGCAGTGCTCCCCGACAGGGAAACGAGCAGTACTTC. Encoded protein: CSAPRQGNEQYF.

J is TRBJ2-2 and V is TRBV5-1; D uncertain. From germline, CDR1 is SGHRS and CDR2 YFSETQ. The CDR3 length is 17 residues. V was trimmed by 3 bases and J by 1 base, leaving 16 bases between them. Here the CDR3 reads CASSSGLVWENTGELFF. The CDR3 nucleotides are TGCGCCAGCAGCTCCGGCTTGGTATGGGAGAACACCGGGGAGCTGTTTTTT.

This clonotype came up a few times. The CDR3 loop is CASSSLAGHRYAYF. The CDR3, as DNA: TGTGCCAGCAGCTCTCTAGCGGGACACAGATACGCGTATTTT. The V call is TRBV11-2, the J call TRBJ2-3; 9 nucleotides align to TRBD2. The CDR3 runs 14 residues. In germline, CDR1 is SGHAT, CDR2 FQNNGV. V lost 4 bases to trimming and J lost 14 bases; unmatched junction nucleotides: 13. Filled out from reference TRBV11-2 and TRBJ2-3, the complete variable domain reads EAGVAQSPRYKIIEKRQSVAFWCNPISGHATLYWYQQILGQGPKLLIQFQNNGVVDDSQLPKDRFSAERLKGVDSTLKIQPAKLEDSAVYLCASSSLAGHRYAYFGPGTRLTVL.

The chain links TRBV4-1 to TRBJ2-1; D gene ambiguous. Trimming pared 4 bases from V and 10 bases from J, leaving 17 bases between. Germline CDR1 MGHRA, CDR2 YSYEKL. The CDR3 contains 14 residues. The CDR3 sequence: CASSPTLGFQEQFF. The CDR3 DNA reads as TGCGCCAGCAGCCCCACCTTGGGCTTCCAAGAGCAGTTCTTC.

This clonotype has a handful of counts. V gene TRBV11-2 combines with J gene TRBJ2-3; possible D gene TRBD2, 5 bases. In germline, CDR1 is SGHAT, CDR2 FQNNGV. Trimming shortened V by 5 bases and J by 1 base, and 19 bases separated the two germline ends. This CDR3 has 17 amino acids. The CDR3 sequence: CASSLRGWGIGTDTQYF. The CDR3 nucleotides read TGTGCCAGCAGCCTTAGAGGGTGGGGAATAGGCACAGATACGCAGTATTTT.

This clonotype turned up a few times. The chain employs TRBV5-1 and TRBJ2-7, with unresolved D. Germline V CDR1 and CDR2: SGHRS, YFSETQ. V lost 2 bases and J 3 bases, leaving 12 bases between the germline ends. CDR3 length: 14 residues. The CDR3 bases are TGCGCCAGCAGCTTCGGTATTTCGTACTACGAGCAGTACTTC. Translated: CASSFGISYYEQYF. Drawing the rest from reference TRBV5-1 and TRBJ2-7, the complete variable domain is KAGVTQTPRYLIKTRGQQVTLSCSPISGHRSVSWYQQTPGQGLQFLFEYFSETQRNKGNFPGRFSGRQFSNSRSEMNVSTLELGDSALYLCASSFGISYYEQYFGPGTRLTVT.

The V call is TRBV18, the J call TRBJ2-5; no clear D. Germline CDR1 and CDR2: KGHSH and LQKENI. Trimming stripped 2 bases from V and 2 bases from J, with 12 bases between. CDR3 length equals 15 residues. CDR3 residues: CASSPARRRQETQYF. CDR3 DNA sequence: TGTGCCAGCTCACCAGCCCGAAGGCGGCAAGAGACCCAGTACTTC.

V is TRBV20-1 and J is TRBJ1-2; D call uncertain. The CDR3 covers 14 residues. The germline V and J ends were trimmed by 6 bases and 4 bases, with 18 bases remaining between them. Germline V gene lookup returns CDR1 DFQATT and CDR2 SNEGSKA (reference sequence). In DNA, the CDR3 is TGCAGTGCCCCGAGACTTACCGCGGGCTATGGCTACACCTTC. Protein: CSAPRLTAGYGYTF.

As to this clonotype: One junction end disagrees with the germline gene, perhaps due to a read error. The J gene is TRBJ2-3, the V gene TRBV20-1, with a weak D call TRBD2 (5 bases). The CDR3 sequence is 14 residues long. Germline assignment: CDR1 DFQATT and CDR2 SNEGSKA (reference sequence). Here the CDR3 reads CRAPEFYSVGTQYF. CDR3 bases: TGCCGTGCCCCTGAATTCTATAGCGTGGGTACGCAGTATTTT.

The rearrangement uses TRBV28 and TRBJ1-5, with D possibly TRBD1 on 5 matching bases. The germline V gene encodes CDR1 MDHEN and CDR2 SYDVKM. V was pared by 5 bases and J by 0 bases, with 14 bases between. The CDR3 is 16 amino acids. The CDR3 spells CASSPSGRDSNQPQHF. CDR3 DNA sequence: TGTGCCAGCAGTCCGTCCGGCAGGGATAGCAATCAGCCCCAGCATTTT. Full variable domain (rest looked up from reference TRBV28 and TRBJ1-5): DVKVTQSSRYLVKRTGEKVFLECVQDMDHENMFWYRQDPGLGLRLIYFSYDVKMKEKGDIPEGYSVSREKKERFSLILESASTNQTSMYLCASSPSGRDSNQPQHFGDGTRLSIL.

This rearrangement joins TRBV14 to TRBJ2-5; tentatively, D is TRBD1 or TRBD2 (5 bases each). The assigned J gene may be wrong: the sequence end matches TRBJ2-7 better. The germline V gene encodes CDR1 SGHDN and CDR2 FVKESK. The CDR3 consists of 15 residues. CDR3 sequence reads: CASSQVGTGTDEQYF. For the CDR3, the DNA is TGTGCCAGCAGCCAAGTAGGGACGGGGACGGACGAGCAGTACTTC.

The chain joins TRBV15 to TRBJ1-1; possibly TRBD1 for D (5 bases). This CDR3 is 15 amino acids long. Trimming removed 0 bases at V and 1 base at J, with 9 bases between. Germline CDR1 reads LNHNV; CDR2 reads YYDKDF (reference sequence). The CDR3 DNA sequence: TGTGCCACCAGCAGAGATATAGGGGAGAACACTGAAGCTTTCTTT. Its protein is CATSRDIGENTEAFF.

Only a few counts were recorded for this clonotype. CDR3 coding DNA: TGTGCCAGCTCACCCTCGACCGAGAGACAGCCCCAGCATTTT. Amino acids: CASSPSTERQPQHF. This chain links TRBV18 with TRBJ1-5; D not certain. The CDR3 totals 14 residues. CDR1 is KGHSH, CDR2 LQKENI, per germline. V lost 3 bases to trimming and J lost 7 bases, with 13 bases between them.

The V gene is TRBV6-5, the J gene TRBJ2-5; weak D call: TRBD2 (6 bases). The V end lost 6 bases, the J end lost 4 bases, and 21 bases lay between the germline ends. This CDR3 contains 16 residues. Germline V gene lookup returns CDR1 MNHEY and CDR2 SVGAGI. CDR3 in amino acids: CASRPDSRRRGETQYF. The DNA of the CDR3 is TGTGCCAGCAGACCCGATAGTAGACGGCGGGGAGAGACCCAGTACTTC.